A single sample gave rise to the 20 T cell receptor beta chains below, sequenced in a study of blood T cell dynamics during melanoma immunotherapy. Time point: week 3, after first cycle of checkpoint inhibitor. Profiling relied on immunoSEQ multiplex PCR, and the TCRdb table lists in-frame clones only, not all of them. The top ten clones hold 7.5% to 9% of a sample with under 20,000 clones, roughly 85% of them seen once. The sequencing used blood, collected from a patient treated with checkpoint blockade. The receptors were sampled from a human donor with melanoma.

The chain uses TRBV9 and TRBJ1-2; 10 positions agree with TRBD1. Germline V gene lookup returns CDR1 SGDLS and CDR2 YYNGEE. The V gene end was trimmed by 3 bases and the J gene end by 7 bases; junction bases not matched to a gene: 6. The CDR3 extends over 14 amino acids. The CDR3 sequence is CASSAGTGVSGYTF. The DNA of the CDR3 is TGTGCCAGCAGCGCGGGGACAGGGGTCTCTGGCTACACCTTC. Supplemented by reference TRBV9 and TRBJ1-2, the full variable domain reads DSGVTQTPKHLITATGQRVTLRCSPRSGDLSVYWYQQSLDQGLQFLIQYYNGEERAKGNILERFSAQQFPDLHSELNLSSLELGDSALYFCASSAGTGVSGYTFGSGTRLTVV.

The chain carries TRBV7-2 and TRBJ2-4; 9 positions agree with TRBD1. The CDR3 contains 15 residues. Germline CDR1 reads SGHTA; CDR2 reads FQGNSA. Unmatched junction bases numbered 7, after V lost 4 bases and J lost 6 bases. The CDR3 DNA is TGTGCCAGCAGCTGGACCGGGACAGGGTCAAACATTCAGTACTTC. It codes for CASSWTGTGSNIQYF.

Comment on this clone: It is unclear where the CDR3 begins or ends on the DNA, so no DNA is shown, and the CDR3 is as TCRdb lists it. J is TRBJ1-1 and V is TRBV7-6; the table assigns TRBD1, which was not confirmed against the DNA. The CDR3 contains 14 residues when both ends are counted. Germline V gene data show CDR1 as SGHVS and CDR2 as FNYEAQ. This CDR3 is CASILGTGDTEAFF.

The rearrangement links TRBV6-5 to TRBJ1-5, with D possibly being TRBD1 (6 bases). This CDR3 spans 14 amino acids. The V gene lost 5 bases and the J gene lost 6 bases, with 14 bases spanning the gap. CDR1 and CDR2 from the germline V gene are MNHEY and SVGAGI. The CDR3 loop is CASSRQGGTQPQHF. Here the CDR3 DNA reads TGTGCCAGCAGTCGCCAAGGGGGAACTCAGCCCCAGCATTTT.

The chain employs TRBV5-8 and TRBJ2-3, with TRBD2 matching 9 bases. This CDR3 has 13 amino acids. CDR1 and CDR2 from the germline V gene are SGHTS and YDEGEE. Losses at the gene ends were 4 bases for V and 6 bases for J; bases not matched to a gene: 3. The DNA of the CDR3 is TGTGCCAGCAGCCGCGGGAGGGGGGATACGCAGTATTTT. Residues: CASSRGRGDTQYF.

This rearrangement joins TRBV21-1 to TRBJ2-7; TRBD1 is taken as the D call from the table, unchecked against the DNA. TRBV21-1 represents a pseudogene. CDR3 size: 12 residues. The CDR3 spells CASGAGMYEQYF. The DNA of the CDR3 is TGTGCCAGCGGAGCAGGGATGTACGAGCAGTACTTC.

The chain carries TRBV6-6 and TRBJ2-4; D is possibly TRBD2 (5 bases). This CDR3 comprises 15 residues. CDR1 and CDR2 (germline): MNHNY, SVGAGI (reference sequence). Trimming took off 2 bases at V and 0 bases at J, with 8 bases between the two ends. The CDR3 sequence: CASSYAGVAKNIQYF. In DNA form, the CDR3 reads TGTGCCAGCAGTTACGCCGGGGTAGCCAAAAACATTCAGTACTTC.

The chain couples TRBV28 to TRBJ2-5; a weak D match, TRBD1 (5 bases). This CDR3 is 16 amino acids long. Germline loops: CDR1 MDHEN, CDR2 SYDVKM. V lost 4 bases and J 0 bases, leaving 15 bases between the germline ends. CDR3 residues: CASSSDFGRDQETQYF. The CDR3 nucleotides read TGTGCCAGCAGTTCTGACTTCGGCAGGGACCAAGAGACCCAGTACTTC.

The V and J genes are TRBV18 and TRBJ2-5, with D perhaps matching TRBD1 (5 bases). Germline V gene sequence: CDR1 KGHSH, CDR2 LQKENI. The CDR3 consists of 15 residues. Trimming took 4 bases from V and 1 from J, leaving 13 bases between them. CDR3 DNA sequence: TGTGCCAGCTCACGTTCTCAGGGTCCCCAAGAGACCCAGTACTTC. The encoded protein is CASSRSQGPQETQYF.

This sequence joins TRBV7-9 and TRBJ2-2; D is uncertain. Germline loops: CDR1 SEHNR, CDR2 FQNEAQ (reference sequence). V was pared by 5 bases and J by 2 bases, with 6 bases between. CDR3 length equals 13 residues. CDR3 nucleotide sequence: TGTGCCAGCAGCCGAACAAACACCGGGGAGCTGTTTTTT. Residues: CASSRTNTGELFF.

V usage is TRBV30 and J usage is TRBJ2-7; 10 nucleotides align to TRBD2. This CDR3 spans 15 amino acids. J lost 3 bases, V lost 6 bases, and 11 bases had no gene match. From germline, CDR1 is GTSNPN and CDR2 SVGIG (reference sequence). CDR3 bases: TGTGCCTGTGGGGGCCAACTAGCGGGACTCTACGAGCAGTACTTC. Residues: CACGGQLAGLYEQYF.

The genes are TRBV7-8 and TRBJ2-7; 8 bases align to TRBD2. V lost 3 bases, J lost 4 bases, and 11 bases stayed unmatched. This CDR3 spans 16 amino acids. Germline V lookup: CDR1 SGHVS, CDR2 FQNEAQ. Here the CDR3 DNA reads TGTGCCAGCAGCTTTGGGGCGGGAGGCCTGTTATACGAGCAGTACTTC. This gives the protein CASSFGAGGLLYEQYF.

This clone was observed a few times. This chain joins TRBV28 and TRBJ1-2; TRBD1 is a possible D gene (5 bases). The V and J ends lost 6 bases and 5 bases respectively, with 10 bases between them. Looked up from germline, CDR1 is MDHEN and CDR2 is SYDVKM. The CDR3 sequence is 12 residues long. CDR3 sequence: CASSTGGYGYTF. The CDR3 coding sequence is TGTGCCAGCAGCACGGGGGGATATGGCTACACCTTC.

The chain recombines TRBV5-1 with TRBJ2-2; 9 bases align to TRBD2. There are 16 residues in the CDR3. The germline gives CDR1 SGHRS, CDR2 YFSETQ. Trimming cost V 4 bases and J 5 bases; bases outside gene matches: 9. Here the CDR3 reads CASSQISGSYTGELFF. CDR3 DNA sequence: TGCGCCAGCAGCCAAATTAGCGGGAGTTATACCGGGGAGCTGTTTTTT.

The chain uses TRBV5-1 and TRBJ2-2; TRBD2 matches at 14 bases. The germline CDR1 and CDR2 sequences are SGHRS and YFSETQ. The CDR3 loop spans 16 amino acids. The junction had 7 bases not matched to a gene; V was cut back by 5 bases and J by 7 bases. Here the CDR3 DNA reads TGCGCCAGCAGTCCCGGGACTAGCGGGAGTGGCGGGGAGCTGTTTTTT. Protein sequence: CASSPGTSGSGGELFF.

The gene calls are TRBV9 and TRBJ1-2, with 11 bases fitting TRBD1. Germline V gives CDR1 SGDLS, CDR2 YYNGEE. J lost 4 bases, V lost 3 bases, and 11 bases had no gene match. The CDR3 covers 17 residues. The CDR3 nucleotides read TGTGCCAGCAGCGCAAGAACGGGACAGGGGGGAGCCTATGGCTACACCTTC. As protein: CASSARTGQGGAYGYTF.

The CDR3 here is CAISESTVFTGELFF. The CDR3 DNA reads as TGTGCCATCAGTGAGTCCACGGTGTTCACCGGGGAGCTGTTTTTT. The rearrangement links TRBV10-3 to TRBJ2-2, with D uncertain. The CDR3 loop spans 15 amino acids. Trimming cost V 0 bases and J 4 bases, with 9 bases left between them. Per the germline V gene, CDR1 is ENHRY and CDR2 is SYGVKD.

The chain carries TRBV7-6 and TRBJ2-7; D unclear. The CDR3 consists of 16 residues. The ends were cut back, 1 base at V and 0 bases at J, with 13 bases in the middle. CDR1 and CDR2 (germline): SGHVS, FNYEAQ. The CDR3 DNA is TGTGCCAGCAGCTTAGGAGACGGACGGAACTCCTACGAGCAGTACTTC. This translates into CASSLGDGRNSYEQYF. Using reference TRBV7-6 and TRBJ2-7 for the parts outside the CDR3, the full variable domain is GAGVSQSPRYKVTKRGQDVALRCDPISGHVSLYWYRQALGQGPEFLTYFNYEAQQDKSGLPNDRFSAERPEGSISTLTIQRTEQRDSAMYRCASSLGDGRNSYEQYFGPGTRLTVT.

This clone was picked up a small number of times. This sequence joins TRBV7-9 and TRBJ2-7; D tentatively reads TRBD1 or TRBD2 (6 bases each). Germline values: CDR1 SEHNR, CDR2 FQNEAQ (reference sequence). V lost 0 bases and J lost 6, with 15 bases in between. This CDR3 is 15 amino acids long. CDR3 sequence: CASSLALGGSGEQYF. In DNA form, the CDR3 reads TGTGCCAGCAGCTTAGCGCTGGGGGGCTCGGGCGAGCAGTACTTC. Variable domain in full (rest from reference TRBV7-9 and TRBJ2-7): DTGVSQNPRHKITKRGQNVTFRCDPISEHNRLYWYRQTLGQGPEFLTYFQNEAQLEKSRLLSDRFSAERPKGSFSTLEIQRTEQGDSAMYLCASSLALGGSGEQYFGPGTRLTVT.

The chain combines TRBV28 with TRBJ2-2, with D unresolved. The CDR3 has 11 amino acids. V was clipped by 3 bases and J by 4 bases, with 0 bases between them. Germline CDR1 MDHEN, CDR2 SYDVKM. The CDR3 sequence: CASSFTGELFF. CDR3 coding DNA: TGTGCCAGCAGTTTCACCGGGGAGCTGTTTTTT. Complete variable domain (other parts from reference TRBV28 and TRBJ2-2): DVKVTQSSRYLVKRTGEKVFLECVQDMDHENMFWYRQDPGLGLRLIYFSYDVKMKEKGDIPEGYSVSREKKERFSLILESASTNQTSMYLCASSFTGELFFGEGSRLTVL.